This T cell receptor (beta chain) was profiled in a study of T-cell reconstitution after alpha-beta-depleted transplantation in children. General study findings and limits: Several hundred rapidly expanded clones from non-depleted graft cells reportedly supplied alpha-beta T cells about two months post-transplant. T cells produced anew were the main source of T-cell counts and diversity one year after transplant. TCRbeta diversity was high at day 60 in some patients (a result of surviving recipient T cells and thymic progenitors).

Molecular barcoding with unique molecular identifiers was used for the TCRbeta library. TCRdb reprocessed the PCR reads via MiXCR and lists one record per CDR3 protein. The sample contains around 120,000 distinct CDR3 sequences, 23% of which appear only once. Many counts were recorded for this clonotype. No antigen is known for it. This CDR3 comprises 14 residues. The V end was cut by 4 bases, the J end by 6 bases, with 13 bases between. Per germline, CDR1 SGHKS and CDR2 YYEKEE (reference sequence). This rearrangement joins TRBV5-5 to TRBJ2-2, with D perhaps matching TRBD1 (6 bases). The source was PBMCs, mostly from graft donor cells, collected 180 days after TCRalphabeta/CD19-depleted stem cell transplant. The TCR sequence derives from a male patient aged 2-10 years who had a stem cell transplant for chronic granulomatous disease, so the T cells may come from the graft donor. The CDR3 is CASSASTGPGELFF. The CDR3 DNA reads TGTGCCAGCAGCGCGTCCACAGGGCCCGGGGAGCTGTTTTTT.